This T cell receptor (beta chain) is drawn from a study of radiotherapy plus CTLA-4 blockade in lung cancer (dated by TCRdb to 2016 to 2019). Regarding the research as a whole: Objective responses occurred in approximately 19% of enrolled patients, and just over 30% achieved disease control.

The library relied on the immunoSEQ multiplex PCR assay. TCRdb retrieved this table from immuneACCESS and kept in-frame rearrangements only. Not all clones are present; in checked studies, unresolved V genes account for under half, and no reason is known for the remainder. Here the sample has 50,000 to 60,000 clones; approximately 80% occur a single time. 6% to 7.5% of the sample comes from the top ten. Reading the germline V gene gives CDR1 SGHVS and CDR2 FNYEAQ. From its cysteine to its phenylalanine, the CDR3 spans 15 amino acids. The sequence is cut down to CDR3 DNA, 45 bases in frame from base 1. The germline ends are 11 bases apart after V is trimmed by 5 bases and J by 0 bases. Broader findings and caveats from the paper: After treatment with radiotherapy and ipilimumab, TCR clones that came from tumors expanded in the peripheral blood. The strongest predictors of response, as reported, were early dynamic changes in blood T cell clones along with a rise in serum interferon-beta after radiation.

Only a few counts were recorded for this clone. Its antigen target is currently unknown. No much larger clonotype is one base removed from it; base qualities were not supplied. The study evaluated CTLA-4 blockade (ipilimumab) given together with focal radiation therapy in patients who had chemo-refractory metastatic non-small-cell lung cancer. The clonotype was recovered from a human donor with non-small cell lung cancer whose response to radiotherapy plus ipilimumab could not be evaluated. In this chain, TRBV7-6 is recombined with TRBJ1-3; no D gene can be assigned with confidence. The sample here was peripheral blood, taken from a patient treated with radiotherapy plus ipilimumab. In nucleotide form, the sequence is TGTGCCAGCAGCCCCACCGGGTTCTCTGGAAACACCATATATTTT. It encodes CASSPTGFSGNTIYF.